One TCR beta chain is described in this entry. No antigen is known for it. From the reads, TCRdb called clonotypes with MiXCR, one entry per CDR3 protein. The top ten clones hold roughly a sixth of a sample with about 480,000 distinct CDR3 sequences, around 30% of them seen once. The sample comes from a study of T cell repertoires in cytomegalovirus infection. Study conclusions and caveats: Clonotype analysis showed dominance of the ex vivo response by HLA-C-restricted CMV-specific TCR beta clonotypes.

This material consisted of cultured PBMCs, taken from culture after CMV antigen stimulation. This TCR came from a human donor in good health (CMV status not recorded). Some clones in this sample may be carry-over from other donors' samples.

The DNA of the CDR3 is TGTGCCAGCAGCTTATGGCTAGCGGGAGCGGAGCAGTTCTTC. It specifies CASSLWLAGAEQFF. The V and J genes are TRBV5-6 and TRBJ2-1, with TRBD2 identical over 10 bases. The CDR3 spans 14 residues. From germline, CDR1 is SGHDT and CDR2 YYEEEE. The J segment lost 10 bases and the V segment lost 2 bases, leaving 6 bases of the junction unmatched. Supplemented by reference TRBV5-6 and TRBJ2-1, the full variable domain reads DAGVTQSPTHLIKTRGQQVTLRCSPKSGHDTVSWYQQALGQGPQFIFQYYEEEERQRGNFPDRFSGHQFPNYSSELNVNALLLGDSALYLCASSLWLAGAEQFFGPGTRLTVL.